Below are 2 T cell receptor beta chains sequenced from a single sample in a study of neurological immune-mediated disorders (dated by TCRdb to between 2018 and 2020). Preparation of the library involved 5' RACE. Data came from an Illumina HiSeq 2500. TCRdb handled the public reads itself, with Q25 trimming in fastp and clone calling in MiXCR, and kept productive beta chains. For every CDR3 protein sequence, its rows merge into one entry that carries the most common genes and DNA. The sample profile shows about 59,000 distinct CDR3 sequences; 10% to 15% of them were found once. The top ten clonotypes cover around 10% of the sample. The specimen was PBMCs. These TCRs come from a woman aged 55-70 years with HTLV-1-associated myelopathy (HAM/TSP).

In this sample, this clonotype turned up many times. The rearrangement uses TRBV6-5 and TRBJ1-5; D is perhaps TRBD1 (5 bases). Per the germline V gene, CDR1 is MNHEY and CDR2 is SVGAGI. The CDR3 has 14 amino acids. V was shortened by 6 bases and J by 0 bases, with 9 bases between the two germline ends. This CDR3 reads CASRDGASNQPQHF. DNA of the CDR3: TGTGCCAGCAGAGATGGGGCTAGCAATCAGCCCCAGCATTTT.

This clonotype has at least ten counts. J is TRBJ1-2 and V is TRBV29-1; D call uncertain. Germline V gene lookup returns CDR1 SQVTM and CDR2 ANQGSEA. CDR3 length equals 14 residues. Trimming pared 4 bases from V and 1 base from J, leaving 13 bases between. CDR3 sequence (DNA): TGCAGCGTTGTTTTCGGCCGGAATAACTATGGCTACACCTTC. Its protein product is CSVVFGRNNYGYTF.